These 30 T cell receptor beta chains were sequenced from one sample in a study of blood T cell repertoires in COVID-19. Clones were sequenced by immunoSEQ multiplex PCR, and TCRdb holds only the in-frame ones, with some missing. The sample consists of approximately 300,000 clones, 90% of them appearing once. Sample: peripheral blood. The receptors shown here come from a woman in her twenties or thirties with COVID-19, enrolled during active disease.

The DNA for the CDR3 is TGTGCCAGCACCCTGAGGGGGAACTACTATGGCTACACCTTC. This sequence encodes CASTLRGNYYGYTF. The chain is built from TRBV28 and TRBJ1-2; tentative D call: TRBD1 (6 bases). This CDR3 has 14 residues. Germline V CDR1 and CDR2: MDHEN, SYDVKM. V was trimmed by 7 bases and J by 3 bases, leaving 15 bases between them.

As regards this clone: In the same sample, other DNA sequences code for this CDR3. The chain uses TRBV28 and TRBJ2-2; 9 bases fit TRBD1. The CDR3 is made up of 15 amino acids. V trimming: 6 bases; J trimming: 4 bases; junction bases outside the gene matches: 6. Germline loops: CDR1 MDHEN, CDR2 SYDVKM. CDR3 loop: CASSSRDRATGELFF. CDR3 DNA sequence: TGTGCCAGCAGCAGCCGGGACAGGGCCACCGGGGAGCTGTTTTTT.

The genes are TRBV5-1 and TRBJ1-1; TRBD1 is a possible D gene (6 bases). The V end lost 6 bases, the J end lost 5 bases, and 14 bases lay between the germline ends. The CDR3 is 13 residues long. Germline CDR1 SGHRS, CDR2 YFSETQ. CDR3: CASKIGGATEAFF. As DNA, the CDR3 is TGCGCCAGCAAAATTGGGGGCGCGACTGAAGCTTTCTTT.

This chain links TRBV10-3 with TRBJ2-2, with 11 bases lining up with TRBD1. With V trimmed by 6 bases and J by 7 bases, 7 bases remained unmatched. CDR3 length: 15 amino acids. Germline CDR1 reads ENHRY; CDR2 reads SYGVKD. CDR3 region: CAIRPGQGVVGELFF. CDR3 bases: TGTGCCATCAGGCCGGGACAGGGGGTTGTCGGGGAGCTGTTTTTT.

The chain couples TRBV14 to TRBJ2-3; D might be TRBD2 (6 bases). CDR1 is SGHDN, CDR2 FVKESK, per germline. Trimming pared 3 bases from V and 7 bases from J, leaving 17 bases between. The CDR3 consists of 15 residues. The chain's CDR3 is CASSQDPPGLNTQYF. In DNA, the CDR3 is TGTGCCAGCAGCCAGGACCCTCCCGGACTAAATACGCAGTATTTT.

V is TRBV4-1 and J is TRBJ1-6, with a possible D match to TRBD1 (6 bases). The germline V gene encodes CDR1 MGHRA and CDR2 YSYEKL. The CDR3 runs 15 residues. The V end was cut by 1 base, the J end by 2 bases, with 6 bases between. CDR3 region: CASSQGTAYNSPLHF. In nucleotides, the CDR3 is TGCGCCAGCAGCCAAGGGACAGCCTATAATTCACCCCTCCACTTT.

The chain combines TRBV28 with TRBJ1-5, with a possible D match to TRBD1 (5 bases). Per germline, CDR1 MDHEN and CDR2 SYDVKM. V lost 1 base and J 7 bases, leaving 11 bases between the germline ends. The CDR3 is made up of 14 amino acids. This chain's CDR3 is CASSLSRGGQPQHF. In nucleotides, the CDR3 is TGTGCCAGCAGTTTATCTCGGGGGGGACAGCCCCAGCATTTT.

This clone was observed once. The V gene is TRBV12-3 or TRBV12-4, the J gene TRBJ2-2; D remains unclear. V was cut by 8 bases and J by 1 base, with 8 bases left in between. This CDR3 contains 13 residues. The CDR3 DNA follows: TGTGCCAGCTCTCCGGGGAACACCGGGGAGCTGTTTTTT. Its translation is CASSPGNTGELFF.

The rearrangement uses TRBV28 and TRBJ2-5, with 7 bases that match TRBD1. In germline, CDR1 is MDHEN, CDR2 SYDVKM. This CDR3 spans 15 amino acids. The V and J ends lost 6 bases and 4 bases, in that order; junction bases with no gene match: 11. The CDR3 here is CASSSDRVYSETQYF. CDR3 in DNA: TGTGCCAGCAGCTCCGACAGGGTATATTCAGAGACCCAGTACTTC.

This clone has just one count. This sequence joins TRBV30 and TRBJ2-1, with D possibly being TRBD2 (5 bases). The V and J ends lost 3 bases and 10 bases respectively, with 16 bases between them. The CDR3 contains 13 residues. Germline loops: CDR1 GTSNPN, CDR2 SVGIG (reference sequence). The CDR3 is CAWSPTRAGEQFF. The CDR3 DNA reads as TGTGCCTGGAGCCCCACTAGGGCCGGGGAGCAGTTCTTC.

The chain recombines TRBV6-1 with TRBJ2-2; TRBD1 aligns across 8 bases. From germline, CDR1 is MNHNS and CDR2 SASEGT. CDR3 length equals 16 residues. V was pared by 0 bases and J by 5 bases, with 5 bases of the junction left unmatched. DNA of the CDR3: TGTGCCAGCAGTGAAGCCCGGACAGGGTGGACCGGGGAGCTGTTTTTT. Its translation is CASSEARTGWTGELFF.

V usage is TRBV6-1 and J usage is TRBJ2-3, with a tentative D call TRBD2 (5 bases). Between the trimmed V and J ends, which lost 3 bases and 0 bases, there was a span of 7 bases. The germline V gene has CDR1 MNHNS and CDR2 SASEGT. This CDR3 has 14 residues. CDR3 residues: CASSDLASTDTQYF. In DNA form, the CDR3 reads TGTGCCAGCAGTGATCTAGCTAGCACAGATACGCAGTATTTT.

The genes are TRBV3-1 (or the pseudogene TRBV3-2) and TRBJ1-5; D uncertain. The germline CDR1 and CDR2 sequences are LGHDT and YNNKEL (reference sequence). The V and J ends lost 3 bases and 1 base respectively, with 7 bases between them. This CDR3 spans 14 amino acids. The CDR3 DNA follows: TGTGCCAGCAGCCAGGGCCAGAGCAATCAGCCCCAGCATTTT. Protein sequence: CASSQGQSNQPQHF.

The chain recombines TRBV4-1 with TRBJ2-7; D is ambiguous. CDR1 MGHRA and CDR2 YSYEKL come from the germline V gene. The V gene lost 0 bases and the J gene lost 6 bases, with 18 bases spanning the gap. The CDR3 spans 16 residues. CDR3 protein: CASSQDGPSTFGEQYF. Written as DNA, the CDR3 is TGCGCCAGCAGCCAAGATGGCCCCTCGACATTTGGCGAGCAGTACTTC.

V usage is TRBV24-1 and J usage is TRBJ2-7; TRBD1 agrees at 7 bases. The CDR3 is 13 amino acids. CDR1 and CDR2 from the germline V gene are KGHDR and SFDVKD. The J segment lost 6 bases and the V segment lost 4 bases, leaving 5 bases of the junction unmatched. The CDR3 protein is CATSDRDRVEQYF. DNA of the CDR3: TGTGCCACCAGTGACCGCGACAGGGTCGAGCAGTACTTC.

Here the CDR3 DNA reads TGTGCCAGCAGCCTGGGGACTATTAACACCGGGGAGCTGTTTTTT. Protein sequence: CASSLGTINTGELFF. This chain uses TRBV11-2 with TRBJ2-2; 7 bases map to TRBD2. Germline loops: CDR1 SGHAT, CDR2 FQNNGV. CDR3 length equals 15 residues. Trimming took 5 bases from V and 2 from J; bases not matched to a gene: 5.

This chain links TRBV9 with TRBJ2-2; 12 bases are shared with TRBD2. V lost 3 bases, J lost 6 bases, and 6 bases stayed unmatched. The germline gives CDR1 SGDLS, CDR2 YYNGEE. The CDR3 is 16 amino acids. CDR3 amino acids: CASSATSGSRPGELFF. The DNA of the CDR3 is TGTGCCAGCAGCGCGACTAGCGGGAGCCGACCCGGGGAGCTGTTTTTT. Based on the CDR3 plus reference TRBV9 and TRBJ2-2, the full variable domain is DSGVTQTPKHLITATGQRVTLRCSPRSGDLSVYWYQQSLDQGLQFLIQYYNGEERAKGNILERFSAQQFPDLHSELNLSSLELGDSALYFCASSATSGSRPGELFFGEGSRLTVL.

J is TRBJ1-2 and V is TRBV2, with a possible D match to TRBD1 (5 bases). Trimming cost V 4 bases and J 10 bases, with 13 bases left between them. The CDR3 is made up of 12 amino acids. In germline, CDR1 is SNHLY, CDR2 FYNNEI. As DNA, the CDR3 is TGTGCCAGCAGTGTCCCAGGGTATAACTACACCTTC. It codes for CASSVPGYNYTF.

This clone was detected only a few times. This chain uses TRBV11-1 with TRBJ1-6; D not resolved. The V gene's germline CDR1 is SGHAT and CDR2 FQDESV (reference sequence). The ends were cut back, 2 bases at V and 10 bases at J, with 9 bases in the middle. The CDR3 is 13 residues long. The CDR3 nucleotides read TGTGCCAGCAGCTTAAATACGGGATCACCCCTCCACTTT. This sequence encodes CASSLNTGSPLHF.

V gene TRBV7-9 combines with J gene TRBJ2-7, with TRBD2 matching 8 bases. Germline CDR1 is SEHNR and CDR2 is FQNEAQ (reference sequence). V shed 5 bases, J shed 7 bases, and the junction held 7 bases outside the gene matches. The CDR3 spans 13 residues. CDR3 DNA sequence: TGTGCCAGCAGCCTCGGAGTAGCGGGGGAGCAGTACTTC. Amino acid sequence: CASSLGVAGEQYF. Variable domain in full (rest from reference TRBV7-9 and TRBJ2-7): DTGVSQNPRHKITKRGQNVTFRCDPISEHNRLYWYRQTLGQGPEFLTYFQNEAQLEKSRLLSDRFSAERPKGSFSTLEIQRTEQGDSAMYLCASSLGVAGEQYFGPGTRLTVT.

This chain joins TRBV19 and TRBJ1-2; D is unclear. The germline V gene has CDR1 LNHDA and CDR2 SQIVND (reference sequence). This CDR3 spans 11 amino acids. Trimming took off 10 bases at V and 5 bases at J, with 11 bases between the two ends. The CDR3 here is CATSNGYGYTF. The CDR3 DNA is TGTGCCACTTCGAACGGGTATGGCTACACCTTC. Based on the CDR3 plus reference TRBV19 and TRBJ1-2, the full variable domain is DGGITQSPKYLFRKEGQNVTLSCEQNLNHDAMYWYRQDPGQGLRLIYYSQIVNDFQKGDIAEGYSVSREKKESFPLTVTSAQKNPTAFYLCATSNGYGYTFGSGTRLTVV.

The chain carries TRBV30 and TRBJ1-3; D remains ambiguous. The germline V and J ends were trimmed by 3 bases and 0 bases, with 9 bases remaining between them. This CDR3 is 14 amino acids long. Germline CDR1 and CDR2: GTSNPN and SVGIG (reference sequence). CDR3 region: CAWRAPGSGNTIYF. In DNA form, the CDR3 reads TGTGCCTGGAGGGCTCCGGGCTCTGGAAACACCATATATTTT.

The chain employs TRBV24-1 and TRBJ2-2; 8 nucleotides align to TRBD1. CDR3 length: 14 residues. V lost 8 bases to trimming and J lost 6 bases; unmatched junction nucleotides: 7. Germline assignment: CDR1 KGHDR and CDR2 SFDVKD. The CDR3 DNA is TGTGCCACCACAGGGGGCGCGAAGTCCGGGGAGCTGTTTTTT. Its translation is CATTGGAKSGELFF.

This rearrangement joins TRBV12-3 or TRBV12-4 to TRBJ2-7; a possible D gene is TRBD2 (6 bases). There are 13 residues in the CDR3. The V end was cut by 6 bases, the J end by 5 bases, with 14 bases between. CDR3 bases: TGTGCCAGCAGCGGGAAGGGCGGGAACGAGCAGTACTTC. Translated, it gives CASSGKGGNEQYF.

The V and J genes are TRBV2 and TRBJ1-4; D gene uncertain. The CDR3 loop spans 13 amino acids. The V gene lost 4 bases and the J gene lost 4 bases, with 7 bases spanning the gap. Per germline, CDR1 SNHLY and CDR2 FYNNEI. DNA for the CDR3: TGTGCCAGCAGTGCGAGACATAATGAAAAACTGTTTTTT. Translation gives CASSARHNEKLFF.

This sequence joins TRBV28 and TRBJ1-2, with TRBD1 matching 9 bases. V trimming: 7 bases; J trimming: 6 bases; junction bases outside the gene matches: 9. Germline V CDR1 and CDR2: MDHEN, SYDVKM. The CDR3 extends over 14 amino acids. CDR3 sequence: CASNSQGQGDGYTF. The DNA of the CDR3 is TGTGCCAGCAATTCCCAGGGACAGGGCGATGGCTACACCTTC.

This chain joins TRBV6-4 and TRBJ2-2; TRBD1 is a possible D gene (5 bases). V was trimmed by 0 bases and J by 5 bases, leaving 13 bases between them. The CDR3 is 16 amino acids. Germline V gene data show CDR1 as MRHNA and CDR2 as SNTAGT. The CDR3 here is CASSDSNRQETGELFF. CDR3 nucleotide sequence: TGTGCCAGCAGTGACTCCAACAGGCAAGAAACCGGGGAGCTGTTTTTT.

The rearrangement links TRBV30 to TRBJ2-1; 13 positions match TRBD2. CDR1 is GTSNPN, CDR2 SVGIG, per germline (reference sequence). The CDR3 consists of 15 residues. The ends lost 2 bases at V and 7 bases at J; junction bases unmatched: 5. CDR3 protein: CAWSLGLAGRNEQFF. In nucleotides, the CDR3 is TGTGCCTGGAGTCTGGGACTAGCGGGAAGAAATGAGCAGTTCTTC.

Written as DNA, the CDR3 is TGTGCCAGCAGTTACTCTCAGGGCCAAGAGACCCAGTACTTC. It translates to CASSYSQGQETQYF. V and J are TRBV6-2 or TRBV6-3 and TRBJ2-5, with D possibly being TRBD1 (5 bases). V lost 0 bases and J 1 base, leaving 6 bases between the germline ends. The CDR3 is made up of 14 amino acids. CDR1 MNHEY and CDR2 SVGEGT come from the germline V gene.

V usage is TRBV6-5 and J usage is TRBJ1-3, with 7 bases matching TRBD1. CDR1 and CDR2 (germline): MNHEY, SVGAGI. The CDR3 covers 13 residues. The trim removed 8 bases at V and 3 bases at J, leaving 4 bases unmatched. CDR3 nucleotides: TGTGCCAGCGACAGGGCGAATGGAAACACCATATATTTT. Translated: CASDRANGNTIYF.